The clone carrying this T cell receptor (beta chain) has only a few counts. Per the authors' pipeline: The assay estimated nucleated cells by amplifying reference gene primers. Libraries were prepared by immunoSEQ multiplex PCR; TCRdb keeps only in-frame clonotypes and omits some of them. The V and J calls and clone size were taken over from that table, and D and trimming were inferred from the DNA. The sample has about 160,000 clones, about 81% seen once. This specimen comes from a study of blood T cell repertoires in COVID-19. The overall study: Whether acute or convalescent, the COVID-19 samples came from the United States, Italy and Spain.

Input material: peripheral blood. The sequence was collected from a man in his 60s with active or convalescent COVID-19.

Here the CDR3 reads CASSRPGRGYTF. In DNA, the CDR3 is TGTGCCAGCAGCAGACCAGGCCGGGGCTACACCTTC. The V and J genes are TRBV12-3 or TRBV12-4 and TRBJ1-2, with D uncertain. The CDR3 is 12 amino acids. The V gene lost 6 bases and the J gene lost 8 bases, with 13 bases spanning the gap.